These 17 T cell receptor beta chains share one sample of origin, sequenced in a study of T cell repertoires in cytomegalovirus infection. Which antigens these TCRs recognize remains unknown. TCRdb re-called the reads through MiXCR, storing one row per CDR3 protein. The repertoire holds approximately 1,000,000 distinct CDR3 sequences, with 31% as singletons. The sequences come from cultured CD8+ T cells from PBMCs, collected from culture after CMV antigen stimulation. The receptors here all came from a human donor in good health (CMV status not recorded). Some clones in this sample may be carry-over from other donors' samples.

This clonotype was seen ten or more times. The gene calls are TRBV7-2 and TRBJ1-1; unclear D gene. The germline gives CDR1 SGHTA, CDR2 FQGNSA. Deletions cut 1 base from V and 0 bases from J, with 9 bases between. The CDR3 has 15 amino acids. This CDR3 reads CASSLGLMMNTEAFF. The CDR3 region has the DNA TGTGCCAGCAGCTTAGGTCTTATGATGAACACTGAAGCTTTCTTT.

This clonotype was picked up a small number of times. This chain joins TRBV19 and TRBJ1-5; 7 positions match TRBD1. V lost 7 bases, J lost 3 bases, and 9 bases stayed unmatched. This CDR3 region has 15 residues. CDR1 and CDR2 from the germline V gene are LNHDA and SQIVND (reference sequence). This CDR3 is CASTRDSNSNQPQHF. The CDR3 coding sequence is TGTGCCAGTACCCGGGACAGCAACTCCAATCAGCCCCAGCATTTT.

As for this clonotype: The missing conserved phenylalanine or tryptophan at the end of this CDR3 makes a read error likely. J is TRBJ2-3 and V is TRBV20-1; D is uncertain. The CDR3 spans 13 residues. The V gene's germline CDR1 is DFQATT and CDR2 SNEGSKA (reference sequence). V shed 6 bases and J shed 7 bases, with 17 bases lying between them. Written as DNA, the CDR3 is TGCAGTGCAGGGAACAGCCGCTGGCATACGCAGTATTAT. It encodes CSAGNSRWHTQYY.

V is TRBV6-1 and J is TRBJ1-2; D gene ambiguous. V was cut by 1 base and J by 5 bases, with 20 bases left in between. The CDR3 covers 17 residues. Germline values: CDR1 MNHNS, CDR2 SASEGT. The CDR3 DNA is TGTGCCAGCAGTGAAGAAAGGGCGGCCACAATCGTATATGGCTACACCTTC. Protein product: CASSEERAATIVYGYTF.

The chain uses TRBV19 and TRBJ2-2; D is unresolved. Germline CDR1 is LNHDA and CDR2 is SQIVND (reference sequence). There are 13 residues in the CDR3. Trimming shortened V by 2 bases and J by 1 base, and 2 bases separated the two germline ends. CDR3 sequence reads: CASSILNTGELFF. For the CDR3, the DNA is TGTGCCAGTAGTATATTGAACACCGGGGAGCTGTTTTTT.

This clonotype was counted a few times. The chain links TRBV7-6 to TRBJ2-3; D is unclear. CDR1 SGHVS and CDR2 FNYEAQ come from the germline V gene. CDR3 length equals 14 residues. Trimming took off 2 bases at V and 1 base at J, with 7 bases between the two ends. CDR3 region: CASSLNFGTDTQYF. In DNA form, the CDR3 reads TGTGCCAGCAGCTTAAATTTCGGCACAGATACGCAGTATTTT.

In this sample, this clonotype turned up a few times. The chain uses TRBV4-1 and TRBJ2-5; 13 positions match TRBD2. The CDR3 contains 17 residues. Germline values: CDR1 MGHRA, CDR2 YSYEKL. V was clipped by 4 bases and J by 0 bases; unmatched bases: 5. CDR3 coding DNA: TGCGCCAGCAGCCTTTTTGGGACTAGCGGGGACCAAGAGACCCAGTACTTC. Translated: CASSLFGTSGDQETQYF.

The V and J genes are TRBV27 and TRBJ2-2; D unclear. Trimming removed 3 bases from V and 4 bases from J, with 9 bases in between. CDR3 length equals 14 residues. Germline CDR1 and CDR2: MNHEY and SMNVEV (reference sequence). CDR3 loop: CASSFSQSTGELFF. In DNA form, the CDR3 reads TGTGCCAGCAGTTTCAGTCAGTCCACCGGGGAGCTGTTTTTT.

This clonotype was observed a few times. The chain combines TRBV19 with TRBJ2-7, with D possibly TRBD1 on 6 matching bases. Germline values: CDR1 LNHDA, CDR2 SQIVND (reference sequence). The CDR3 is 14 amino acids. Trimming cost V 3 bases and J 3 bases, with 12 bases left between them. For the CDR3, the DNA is TGTGCCAGTAGTATGATCGGGACAAGCTACGAGCAGTACGTC. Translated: CASSMIGTSYEQYV.

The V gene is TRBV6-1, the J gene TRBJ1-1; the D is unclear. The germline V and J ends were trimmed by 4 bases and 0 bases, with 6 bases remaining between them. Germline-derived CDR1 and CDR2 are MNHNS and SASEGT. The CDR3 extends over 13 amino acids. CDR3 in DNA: TGTGCCAGCAGTGTCTACGTGAACACTGAAGCTTTCTTT. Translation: CASSVYVNTEAFF.

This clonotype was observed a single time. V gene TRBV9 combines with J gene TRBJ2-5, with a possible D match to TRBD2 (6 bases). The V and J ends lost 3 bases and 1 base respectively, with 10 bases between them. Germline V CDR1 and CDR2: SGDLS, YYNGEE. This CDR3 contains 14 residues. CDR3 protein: CASSETGAQETQYF. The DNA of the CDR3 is TGTGCCAGCAGCGAAACGGGAGCCCAAGAGACCCAGTACTTC.

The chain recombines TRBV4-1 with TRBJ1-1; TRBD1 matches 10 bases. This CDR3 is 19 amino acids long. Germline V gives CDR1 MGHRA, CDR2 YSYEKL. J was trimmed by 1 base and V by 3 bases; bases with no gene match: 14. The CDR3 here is CASSHPKGDRGVWNTEAFF. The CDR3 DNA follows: TGCGCCAGCAGCCACCCTAAGGGGGACAGGGGAGTGTGGAACACTGAAGCTTTCTTT.

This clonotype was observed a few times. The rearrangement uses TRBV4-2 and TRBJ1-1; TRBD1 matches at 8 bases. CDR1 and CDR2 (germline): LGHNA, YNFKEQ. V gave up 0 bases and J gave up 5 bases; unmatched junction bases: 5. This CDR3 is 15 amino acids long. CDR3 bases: TGTGCCAGCAGCCAAGACCCGACAGGGGAGACTGAAGCTTTCTTT. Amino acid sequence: CASSQDPTGETEAFF.

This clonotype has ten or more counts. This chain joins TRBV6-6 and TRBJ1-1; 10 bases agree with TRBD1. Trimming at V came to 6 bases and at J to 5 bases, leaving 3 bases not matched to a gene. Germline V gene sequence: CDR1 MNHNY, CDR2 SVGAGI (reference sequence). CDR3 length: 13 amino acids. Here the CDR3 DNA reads TGTGCCAGCAGGACAGGGGGCATGACTGAAGCTTTCTTT. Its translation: CASRTGGMTEAFF.

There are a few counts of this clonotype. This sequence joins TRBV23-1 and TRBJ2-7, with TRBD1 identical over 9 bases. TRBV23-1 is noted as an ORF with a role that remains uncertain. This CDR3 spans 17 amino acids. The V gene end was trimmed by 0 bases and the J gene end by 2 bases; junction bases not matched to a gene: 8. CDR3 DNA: TGCGCCAGCAGTCAATCCCGGGGACAGGGTAGGGCCTACGAGCAGTACTTC. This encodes CASSQSRGQGRAYEQYF.

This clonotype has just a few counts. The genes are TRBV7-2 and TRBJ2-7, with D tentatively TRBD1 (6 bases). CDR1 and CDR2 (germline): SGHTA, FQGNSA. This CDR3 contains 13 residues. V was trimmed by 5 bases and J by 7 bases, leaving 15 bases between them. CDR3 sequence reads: CASSPTDSLEQYF. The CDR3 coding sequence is TGTGCCAGCAGCCCCACGGACAGCCTTGAGCAGTACTTC. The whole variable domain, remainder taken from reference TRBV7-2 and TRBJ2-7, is GAGVSQSPSNKVTEKGKDVELRCDPISGHTALYWYRQSLGQGLEFLIYFQGNSAPDKSGLPSDRFSAERTGGSVSTLTIQRTQQEDSAVYLCASSPTDSLEQYFGPGTRLTVT.

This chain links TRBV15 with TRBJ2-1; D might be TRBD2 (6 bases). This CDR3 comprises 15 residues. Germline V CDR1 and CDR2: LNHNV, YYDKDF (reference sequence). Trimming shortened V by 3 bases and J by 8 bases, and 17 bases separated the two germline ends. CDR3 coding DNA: TGTGCCACCAGCAGTGACTTGCGGGGTGGGGATGAGCAGTTCTTC. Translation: CATSSDLRGGDEQFF.